One sample yielded the 28 T cell receptor beta chains listed below, sequenced in a study of regulatory T cells in long-lasting Graves disease. Researchers made TCR beta libraries by using iRepertoire HTBI primers and running Arm-PCR on CDR3 regions. MiXCR was run by TCRdb on the multiplex PCR reads, yielding one entry per CDR3 protein. The data show roughly 220,000 distinct CDR3 sequences, around 16% seen once. Time point: newly diagnosed GD, antithyroid drugs for less than 3 months. Preparation of the TCR library used RNA extracted from PBMCs. Here the sequenced sample was peripheral blood mononuclear cells (PBMCs), taken at new diagnosis, from a patient treated with antithyroid drugs. The receptors were gathered from a female donor with Graves disease.

This clonotype was seen only a few times. This chain connects TRBV10-1 to TRBJ1-1; D not resolved. CDR3 length: 14 amino acids. Trimming took off 0 bases at V and 5 bases at J, with 10 bases between the two ends. The germline gives CDR1 WNHNN, CDR2 SYGVQD (reference sequence). The CDR3 nucleotides read TGCGCCAGCAGTGAGTCAAGGGCCCAAACTGAAGCTTTCTTT. It translates to CASSESRAQTEAFF.

This clonotype was counted at least ten times. This chain uses TRBV19 with TRBJ2-1; 7 bases fit TRBD1. V was pared by 1 base and J by 6 bases, with 9 bases of the junction left unmatched. The V gene's germline CDR1 is LNHDA and CDR2 SQIVND (reference sequence). The CDR3 is 16 residues long. This CDR3 is CASSIVETGISNEQFF. For the CDR3, the DNA is TGTGCCAGTAGTATAGTGGAGACAGGGATCTCCAATGAGCAGTTCTTC.

This clonotype was seen repeatedly, ten times or more. The chain couples TRBV28 to TRBJ1-4, with D tentatively TRBD1 (5 bases). CDR1 and CDR2 (germline): MDHEN, SYDVKM. The CDR3 spans 13 residues. V lost 3 bases to trimming and J lost 7 bases, with 9 bases between them. CDR3 residues: CASSFGTGEKLFF. The CDR3, as DNA: TGTGCCAGCAGTTTCGGGACGGGTGAAAAACTGTTTTTT.

This clonotype was detected ten times or more. The chain uses TRBV7-6 and TRBJ2-3; D not resolved. This CDR3 contains 11 residues. Trimming shortened V by 5 bases and J by 3 bases, and 3 bases separated the two germline ends. Germline lookup yields CDR1 SGHVS and CDR2 FNYEAQ. The CDR3 loop is CASSMTDTQYF. CDR3 DNA: TGTGCCAGCAGCATGACAGATACGCAGTATTTT.

This clonotype was found many times. Written as DNA, the CDR3 is TGTGCCAGCAGGGCCGGGACAGGGGACACTGAAGCTTTCTTT. This codes for CASRAGTGDTEAFF. The chain couples TRBV11-3 to TRBJ1-1, with 10 bases that match TRBD1. The germline gives CDR1 SGHNT, CDR2 YENEEA. V lost 6 bases and J lost 3; bases outside the gene matches: 4. CDR3 length: 14 amino acids.

This clonotype occurred a few times. A much larger clone sits a single nucleotide away, making a read error possible. J is TRBJ1-5 and V is TRBV19; D ambiguous. The CDR3 runs to 17 residues. The V gene lost 2 bases and the J gene lost 1 base, with 15 bases spanning the gap. From germline, CDR1 is LNHDA and CDR2 SQIVND (reference sequence). The CDR3 loop reads CASSIRPYSRSNQPQHF. CDR3 nucleotides: TGTGCCAGTAGTATACGGCCCTACAGCAGAAGCAATCAGCCCCAGCATTTT.

This clonotype turned up a few times. A clone one base away is much larger, so this may be a read error. This chain joins TRBV28 and TRBJ1-5; D not certain. CDR1 and CDR2 (germline): MDHEN, SYDVKM. This CDR3 comprises 15 residues. Trimming removed 5 bases from V and 7 bases from J, with 18 bases in between. In DNA, the CDR3 is TGTGCCAGCAGTCCCCCTGTCGGGCGCATACAGCCCCAGCATTTT. As protein: CASSPPVGRIQPQHF. The whole variable domain, remainder taken from reference TRBV28 and TRBJ1-5, is DVKVTQSSRYLVKRTGEKVFLECVQDMDHENMFWYRQDPGLGLRLIYFSYDVKMKEKGDIPEGYSVSREKKERFSLILESASTNQTSMYLCASSPPVGRIQPQHFGDGTRLSIL.

This clonotype was picked up many times. The chain uses TRBV10-3 and TRBJ2-7; 8 bases align to TRBD2. Germline CDR1 reads ENHRY; CDR2 reads SYGVKD. After removal of 2 bases from V and 5 bases from J, the junction contained 5 bases not matched to a gene. CDR3 length equals 14 residues. CDR3 nucleotide sequence: TGTGCCATCAGTGAGGGCGGGAGGATCGACGAGCAGTACTTC. Its translation: CAISEGGRIDEQYF.

There are a few counts of this clonotype. V is TRBV12-3 or TRBV12-4 and J is TRBJ2-1; TRBD2 aligns across 8 bases. The CDR3 is 15 amino acids. The V gene end was trimmed by 5 bases and the J gene end by 6 bases; junction bases not matched to a gene: 9. CDR3 DNA: TGTGCCAGCAGTCCACTGACTAGCGTGGGCAATGAGCAGTTCTTC. Translated: CASSPLTSVGNEQFF.

This clonotype came up many times. The chain carries TRBV10-2 and TRBJ2-3; tentatively, D is TRBD1 or TRBD2 (5 bases each). The CDR3 extends over 13 amino acids. V was shortened by 7 bases and J by 4 bases, with 12 bases between the two germline ends. Germline-derived CDR1 and CDR2 are WSHSY and SAAADI. This CDR3 is CASTSMGADTQYF. DNA of the CDR3: TGCGCCAGCACCTCAATGGGGGCAGATACGCAGTATTTT.

In this sample, this clonotype turned up many times. The rearrangement joins TRBV20-1 to TRBJ2-7; no clear D gene. The germline V and J ends were trimmed by 1 base and 0 bases, with 4 bases remaining between them. CDR3 size: 12 residues. Germline lookup yields CDR1 DFQATT and CDR2 SNEGSKA (reference sequence). CDR3 DNA: TGCAGTGCTAGAGGGCACTCCTACGAGCAGTACTTC. Its translation: CSARGHSYEQYF.

The chain has TRBV27 and TRBJ1-5, with D possibly being TRBD1 (5 bases). The CDR3 consists of 18 residues. Germline CDR1 and CDR2: MNHEY and SMNVEV (reference sequence). V lost 0 bases, J lost 5 bases, and 20 bases lay in between. DNA for the CDR3: TGTGCCAGCAGTTTATCAATATATGCCCACACGGGGGATCAGCCCCAGCATTTT. Translation gives CASSLSIYAHTGDQPQHF.

This clonotype was seen ten or more times. The V and J genes are TRBV18 and TRBJ1-1; 7 bases match TRBD1. The germline V gene encodes CDR1 KGHSH and CDR2 LQKENI. J gave up 1 base and V 8 bases, and 7 bases lay outside the gene matches. This CDR3 contains 14 residues. The DNA of the CDR3 is TGTGCCAGCAGTCCCCGGACAGGGAACACTGAAGCTTTCTTT. Amino acids: CASSPRTGNTEAFF. The variable domain in full, with the rest retrieved from reference TRBV18 and TRBJ1-1, is NAGVMQNPRHLVRRRGQEARLRCSPMKGHSHVYWYRQLPEEGLKFMVYLQKENIIDESGMPKERFSAEFPKEGPSILRIQQVVRGDSAAYFCASSPRTGNTEAFFGQGTRLTVV.

This clonotype was seen repeatedly, ten times or more. The V and J genes are TRBV15 and TRBJ2-7; D may be TRBD2 (7 bases). V dropped 0 bases and J dropped 7 bases, with 16 bases sitting between them. The CDR3 has 15 residues. In germline, CDR1 is LNHNV, CDR2 YYDKDF (reference sequence). CDR3: CATSRDREGGAEQYF. CDR3 nucleotides: TGTGCCACCAGCAGAGATAGGGAGGGGGGCGCAGAGCAGTACTTC.

This clonotype was found many times. V gene TRBV10-1 combines with J gene TRBJ2-1, with D unresolved. CDR1 WNHNN and CDR2 SYGVQD come from the germline V gene (reference sequence). This CDR3 spans 14 amino acids. Trimming stripped 3 bases from V and 0 bases from J, with 6 bases between. This CDR3 reads CASSDYGSYNEQFF. CDR3 bases: TGCGCCAGCAGTGACTACGGCTCCTACAATGAGCAGTTCTTC.

The chain combines TRBV6-2 or TRBV6-3 with TRBJ2-1, with 10 bases lining up with TRBD1. This CDR3 is 19 amino acids long. The germline V gene has CDR1 MNHEY and CDR2 SVGEGT. The V gene end was trimmed by 8 bases and the J gene end by 5 bases; junction bases not matched to a gene: 21. CDR3 sequence reads: CASALQPTTGGEINNEQFF. The CDR3 DNA follows: TGTGCCAGCGCATTACAACCGACGACAGGGGGCGAAATAAACAATGAGCAGTTCTTC.

This clonotype was recorded many times. The chain couples TRBV20-1 to TRBJ2-1; 8 nucleotides agree with TRBD2. CDR3 size: 14 residues. With 6 bases clipped from V and 5 bases from J, the junction kept 9 bases outside the gene matches. Germline CDR1 and CDR2: DFQATT and SNEGSKA (reference sequence). Here the CDR3 reads CSAPFSGSDNEQFF. CDR3 in DNA: TGCAGTGCACCCTTCAGCGGGAGCGACAATGAGCAGTTCTTC.

Comment on this clonotype: With only one base between it and a far larger clone, this is likely a read error. The chain links TRBV2 to TRBJ2-5; TRBD1 matches 8 bases. Germline-derived CDR1 and CDR2 are SNHLY and FYNNEI. V dropped 3 bases and J dropped 5; count of bases not matched to a gene: 17. There are 18 residues in the CDR3. The CDR3 is CASSDLGTGGYSRETQYF. The CDR3 DNA follows: TGTGCCAGCAGTGACCTCGGGACAGGAGGTTATTCACGGGAGACCCAGTACTTC.

This clonotype came up many times. The chain couples TRBV11-1 to TRBJ2-7, with D possibly called TRBD1 or TRBD2 (5 bases each). Trimming shortened V by 0 bases and J by 1 base, and 19 bases separated the two germline ends. CDR1 is SGHAT, CDR2 FQDESV, per germline (reference sequence). This CDR3 contains 18 residues. Written as DNA, the CDR3 is TGTGCCAGCAGCTTAGCGCCCCGGGACGGCTTCCGTTCCTACGAGCAGTACTTC. Encoded protein: CASSLAPRDGFRSYEQYF.

This clonotype appeared many times. The gene calls are TRBV27 and TRBJ1-2, with D tentatively TRBD1 (5 bases). Trimming removed 3 bases at V and 9 bases at J, with 17 bases between. Looked up from germline, CDR1 is MNHEY and CDR2 is SMNVEV (reference sequence). The CDR3 sequence is 14 residues long. The CDR3 DNA reads TGTGCCAGCAGTTTGTCCGGGACCGCCGGACGCTACACCTTC. Protein product: CASSLSGTAGRYTF.

This clonotype was seen repeatedly, ten times or more. The V gene is TRBV7-8, the J gene TRBJ1-4; 9 positions match TRBD1. Losses at the gene ends were 1 base for V and 7 bases for J; bases not matched to a gene: 4. There are 15 residues in the CDR3. Germline loops: CDR1 SGHVS, CDR2 FQNEAQ. CDR3 in DNA: TGTGCCAGCAGCTTAGAATACAGGGGGCTTGAAAAACTGTTTTTT. This codes for CASSLEYRGLEKLFF.

Ten or more counts support this clonotype. The rearrangement joins TRBV7-2 to TRBJ2-7; D is perhaps TRBD2 (5 bases). This CDR3 region has 14 residues. Germline lookup yields CDR1 SGHTA and CDR2 FQGNSA. Trimming removed 0 bases from V and 5 bases from J, with 11 bases in between. The CDR3 sequence: CASSLAEANHEQYF. In DNA form, the CDR3 reads TGTGCCAGCAGCTTAGCGGAGGCCAACCACGAGCAGTACTTC.

This clonotype was seen repeatedly, ten times or more. This rearrangement joins TRBV13 to TRBJ1-2; no clear D. This CDR3 is built from 14 residues. Germline V CDR1 and CDR2: PRHDT, FYEKMQ (reference sequence). V was trimmed by 1 base and J by 0 bases, leaving 6 bases between them. CDR3 sequence (DNA): TGTGCCAGCAGCTTAGAACGTGCTAACTATGGCTACACCTTC. Translated, it gives CASSLERANYGYTF.

The sample holds many counts of this clonotype. The chain employs TRBV18 and TRBJ1-2; 8 bases are shared with TRBD1. In germline, CDR1 is KGHSH, CDR2 LQKENI. The CDR3 runs to 16 residues. The trim removed 2 bases at V and 5 bases at J, leaving 10 bases unmatched. The CDR3 region is CASSPSNPGGRYGYTF. CDR3 DNA: TGTGCCAGCTCACCATCGAATCCAGGGGGCCGGTATGGCTACACCTTC.

This chain links TRBV10-2 with TRBJ1-1; D not certain. V shed 6 bases and J shed 3 bases, with 11 bases lying between them. The germline CDR1 and CDR2 sequences are WSHSY and SAAADI. The CDR3 sequence is 13 residues long. Here the CDR3 DNA reads TGCGCCAGCAGCCGCGACACTTACACTGAAGCTTTCTTT. This codes for CASSRDTYTEAFF.

This clonotype was seen many times. The chain is built from TRBV20-1 and TRBJ2-7; 8 bases match TRBD1. Germline V gene data show CDR1 as DFQATT and CDR2 as SNEGSKA (reference sequence). There are 14 residues in the CDR3. Trimming removed 0 bases from V and 5 bases from J; junction bases left unmatched: 6. CDR3 nucleotide sequence: TGCAGTGCTAGAGAGGGGGCAGGGGGCCACGAGCAGTACTTC. The encoded protein is CSAREGAGGHEQYF.

The chain couples TRBV9 to TRBJ1-2; D not resolved. Germline CDR1 reads SGDLS; CDR2 reads YYNGEE. The V gene lost 0 bases and the J gene lost 5 bases, with 5 bases spanning the gap. The CDR3 length is 12 residues. CDR3 in amino acids: CASSVGGYGYTF. In nucleotides, the CDR3 is TGTGCCAGCAGCGTAGGGGGTTATGGCTACACCTTC.

This chain joins TRBV9 and TRBJ1-2; 9 bases match TRBD1. CDR1 and CDR2 from the germline V gene are SGDLS and YYNGEE. This CDR3 is 16 amino acids long. The J segment lost 4 bases and the V segment lost 3 bases, leaving 10 bases of the junction unmatched. CDR3 nucleotide sequence: TGTGCCAGCAGCGCCCGGACAGGGGAGTTCGCCTATGGCTACACCTTC. As protein: CASSARTGEFAYGYTF.